This record concerns one T cell receptor beta chain sequence. This record belongs to a study of blood T cell repertoires in COVID-19. In the study overall: Collection of acute and convalescent COVID-19 samples took place in the United States, Italy and Spain.

Authors' analysis steps: For nucleated cells, counts were estimated from reference gene primer amplification. Profiling relied on immunoSEQ multiplex PCR, and the TCRdb table lists in-frame clones only, not all of them. V, J and clone size reflect that table, while D and trimming were determined from the DNA. This sample has a few hundred thousand clones, with over 75% found just once. Source material: peripheral blood. The TCR comes from a man aged 50 to 60 with COVID-19, enrolled during active disease.

CDR3 DNA: TGTGCCAGCAGCTTGAAACAGGCGGGAGAAAGGCAGTACTTC. As protein: CASSLKQAGERQYF. J is TRBJ2-7 and V is TRBV5-8, with 7 bases lining up with TRBD2. This CDR3 comprises 14 residues. CDR1 SGHTS and CDR2 YDEGEE come from the germline V gene. J lost 9 bases, V lost 1 base, and 10 bases had no gene match.